This TCR beta chain was retrieved from a study of blood T cell repertoires in COVID-19. Study background: COVID-19 samples collected from the United States, Italy and Spain covered acute and convalescent phases.

In the authors' workflow: Estimated nucleated cell counts came from reference gene primer amplification. Libraries were prepared by immunoSEQ multiplex PCR; TCRdb keeps only in-frame clonotypes and omits some of them. That table is the source of V, J and clone size, and D and trimming were worked out from the DNA. The table lists hundreds of thousands of clones, approximately 82% of them singletons. The study recruited people aged roughly 18 to 89 years across more than 20 US areas. Researchers sorted participants into cohorts using their self-reported clinical history. This clone was counted between two and nine times. CDR1 is MNHNS, CDR2 SASEGT, per germline. Trimming at V came to 1 base and at J to 5 bases, leaving 8 bases not matched to a gene. The CDR3 consists of 17 residues.

The chain combines TRBV6-1 with TRBJ2-3, with TRBD2 matching 11 bases. This TCR was sampled from a man between 40 and 49 years old who had been exposed to COVID-19. The source material was PBMCs or T cells enriched from blood (not recorded which). DNA for the CDR3: TGTGCCAGCAGTGAAGAGATAGCGGGAGGGCCGAAAGATACGCAGTATTTT. Its protein is CASSEEIAGGPKDTQYF.